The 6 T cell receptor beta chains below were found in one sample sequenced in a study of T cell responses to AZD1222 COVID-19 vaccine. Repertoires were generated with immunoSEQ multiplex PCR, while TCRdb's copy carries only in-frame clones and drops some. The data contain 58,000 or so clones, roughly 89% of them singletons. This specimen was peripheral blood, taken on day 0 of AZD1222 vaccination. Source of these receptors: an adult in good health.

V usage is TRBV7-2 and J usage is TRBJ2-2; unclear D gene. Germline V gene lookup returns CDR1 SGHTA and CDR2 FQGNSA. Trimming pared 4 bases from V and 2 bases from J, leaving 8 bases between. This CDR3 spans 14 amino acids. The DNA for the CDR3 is TGTGCCAGCAGCTCGGACCTAAACACCGGGGAGCTGTTTTTT. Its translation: CASSSDLNTGELFF.

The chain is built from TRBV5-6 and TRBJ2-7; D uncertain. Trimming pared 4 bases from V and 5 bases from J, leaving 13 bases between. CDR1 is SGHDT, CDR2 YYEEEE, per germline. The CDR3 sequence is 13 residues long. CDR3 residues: CASSPLEGNEQYF. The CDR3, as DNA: TGTGCCAGCAGCCCCTTGGAAGGTAACGAGCAGTACTTC. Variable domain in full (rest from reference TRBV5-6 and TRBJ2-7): DAGVTQSPTHLIKTRGQQVTLRCSPKSGHDTVSWYQQALGQGPQFIFQYYEEEERQRGNFPDRFSGHQFPNYSSELNVNALLLGDSALYLCASSPLEGNEQYFGPGTRLTVT.

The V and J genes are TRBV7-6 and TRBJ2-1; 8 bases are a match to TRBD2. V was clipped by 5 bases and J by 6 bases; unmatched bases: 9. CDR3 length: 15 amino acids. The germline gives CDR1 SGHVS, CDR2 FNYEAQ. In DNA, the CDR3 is TGTGCCAGCAGCGCGTGGAGCGGGGGTCGCAATGAGCAGTTCTTC. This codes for CASSAWSGGRNEQFF.

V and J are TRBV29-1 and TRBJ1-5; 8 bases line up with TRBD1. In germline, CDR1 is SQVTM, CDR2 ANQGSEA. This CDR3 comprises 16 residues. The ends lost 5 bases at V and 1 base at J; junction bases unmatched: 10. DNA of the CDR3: TGCAGCGTTATTCTGGTCAGGGGGCCAAGCAATCAGCCCCAGCATTTT. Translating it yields CSVILVRGPSNQPQHF.

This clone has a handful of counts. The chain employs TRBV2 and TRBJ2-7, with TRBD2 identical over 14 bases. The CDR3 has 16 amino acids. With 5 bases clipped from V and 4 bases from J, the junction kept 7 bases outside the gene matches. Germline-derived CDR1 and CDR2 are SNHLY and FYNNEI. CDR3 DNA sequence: TGTGCCAGCAGTTGGACTAGCGGGGGGCCTAAGTACGAGCAGTACTTC. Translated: CASSWTSGGPKYEQYF.

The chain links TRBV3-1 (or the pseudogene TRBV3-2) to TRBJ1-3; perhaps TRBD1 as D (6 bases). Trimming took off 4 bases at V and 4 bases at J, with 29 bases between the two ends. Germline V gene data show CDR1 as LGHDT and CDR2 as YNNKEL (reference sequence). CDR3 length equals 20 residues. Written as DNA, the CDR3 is TGTGCCAGCAGCCGCCCTCAGGGCAGGGGATGGGGTTTGAGAGGAAACACCATATATTTT. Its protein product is CASSRPQGRGWGLRGNTIYF.